The entry below describes one TCR beta chain. Its specificity is not known. The junction departs from the called germline gene at one end, perhaps through a read error. The repertoire was sequenced with immunoSEQ multiplex PCR; TCRdb's copy has only in-frame clones and lacks some. The sample yields fewer than 800,000 clones, more than 80% seen once. This entry comes from a study of Ad26.COV2.S vaccination and SARS-CoV-2 variants. Overall study: Within the COV1001 Ad26.COV2.S trial arm, the donor was enrolled. Ad26.COV2.S, an intramuscular injection, was given once or twice 56 days apart.

Specified treatment: over 15 received Ad26.COV2.S at low or high dose, single or two shots; several received placebo; per-sample allocation not given. Sampling occurred on day 63 after the first vaccine or placebo injection. The study, taken as a whole, reports: Relative to placebo recipients, vaccine recipients exhibited elevated spike-specific TCR breadth. The authors reported substantial breadth in spike-specific CD8+ and CD4+ T cell responses after vaccination.

The CDR3 extends over 11 amino acids. CDR1 and CDR2 from the germline V gene are LGHNT and FRNRAP. The origin of this receptor is a person between 18 and 65 years old who received the Ad26.COV2.S COVID-19 vaccine or a placebo. V usage is TRBV12-5 and J usage is TRBJ1-1; D possibly corresponds to TRBD1 (6 bases). Sequencing used peripheral blood, obtained in a trial of Ad26.COV2.S vaccine versus placebo. The CDR3, as DNA: TGTGCTAGAGATCCGGTGGCCAGGGGTCCCTTT. Its translation: CARDPVARGPF. The whole variable domain, remainder taken from reference TRBV12-5 and TRBJ1-1, is DARVTQTPRHKVTEMGQEVTMRCQPILGHNTVFWYRQTMMQGLELLAYFRNRAPLDDSGMPKDRFSAEMPDATLATLKIQPSEPRDSAVYFCARDPVARGPFGQGTRLTVV.